This T cell receptor beta chain appears in the sequencing data of a study of identical twins. General study findings and limits: Carriage of fewer insertions was seen in abundant cord blood beta clonotypes, whereas memory repertoires showed none.

Germline assignment: CDR1 DFQATT and CDR2 SNEGSKA (reference sequence). The CDR3 covers 14 residues. V was shortened by 4 bases and J by 1 base, with 14 bases between the two germline ends. TCRdb analysed the 5' RACE reads with MiXCR anew, one entry per CDR3 protein. The repertoire holds hundreds of thousands of distinct CDR3 sequences, around 7% seen once, with approximately 3.7% in the top ten. This clonotype was seen a few times. Its target is unknown. This same sample was also part of a study on yellow fever vaccine responses in identical twins. Turning to that study: Among the twins, the vaccine T cell response reportedly seemed partly convergent and partly personalized.

Sequences were obtained from memory (CD45RO+) T cells sorted from blood. This clonotype originated in a woman aged 18-29 years in good health. V gene TRBV20-1 combines with J gene TRBJ2-7; D is perhaps TRBD1 or TRBD2 (6 bases each). Here the CDR3 reads CSANRGPQSYEQYF. The CDR3 coding sequence is TGCAGTGCTAATCGGGGGCCTCAGTCCTACGAGCAGTACTTC.